The T cell receptor beta chain under discussion was sequenced for a study of shared clonotypes between healthy human individuals. Study in general: CD4 naive and CD4 memory each took three plates per donor, while CD8 naive took two and CD8 memory one.

The V segment lost 2 bases and the J segment 6 bases; nucleotides outside the gene matches: 6. The CDR3 spans 16 residues. Germline V gene sequence: CDR1 SGHTA, CDR2 FQGTGA. The data were produced by immunoSEQ multiplex PCR, yet TCRdb's version contains in-frame clones alone and is incomplete. The sample lists roughly 2,500,000 clones, under 95% seen once, with about 0.38% in the top ten. A split of CD4+ cells into CD45RA+ naive and CD45RA-negative memory subsets was performed. Worth noting for this clone: Its antigen is still unknown.

Regarding the study as a whole: The sole specimen, blood, was sampled, and tissue repertoires likely differ.

Input material: naive CD4+ T cells from PBMCs. Subset in this sample: CD45RA+ positively selected. The TCR originated in a man aged 18 to 30 in good health. Some clones in this sample may be carry-over from other donors' samples. V and J are TRBV7-3 and TRBJ2-1; 11 nucleotides agree with TRBD2. The DNA for the CDR3 is TGTGCCAGCAGCTTAGTAGCGGGAGGGCAATTCAATGAGCAGTTCTTC. Translated: CASSLVAGGQFNEQFF.